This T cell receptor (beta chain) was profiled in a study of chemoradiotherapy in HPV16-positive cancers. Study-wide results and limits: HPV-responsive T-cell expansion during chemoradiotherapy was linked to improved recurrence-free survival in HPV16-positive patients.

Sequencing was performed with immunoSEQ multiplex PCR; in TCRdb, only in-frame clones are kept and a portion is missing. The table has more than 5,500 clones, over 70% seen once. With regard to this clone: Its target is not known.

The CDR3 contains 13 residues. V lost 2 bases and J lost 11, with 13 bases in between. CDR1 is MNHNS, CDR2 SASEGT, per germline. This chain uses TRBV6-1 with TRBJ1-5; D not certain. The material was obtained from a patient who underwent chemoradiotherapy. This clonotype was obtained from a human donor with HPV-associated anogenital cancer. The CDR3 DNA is TGTGCCAGCAGTGAATTGGGTATTGGGGCCCAGCATTTT. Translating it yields CASSELGIGAQHF.